The 26 T cell receptor beta chains given below trace back to one sample, sequenced in a study of T-cell memory formation after mild COVID-19. One entry per CDR3 protein, called by TCRdb with MiXCR from the 5' RACE reads. This sample has around 430,000 distinct CDR3 sequences, with about a sixth found just once. The sample comprised PBMCs or a T cell subset sorted from them (not recorded which). Receptor source: a man between 18 and 29 years old who had mild COVID-19 (a few samples of this study predate the infection). Cell type and time point are not known.

This clonotype has a handful of counts. The V and J genes are TRBV20-1 and TRBJ2-6; possibly TRBD2 for D (5 bases). The CDR3 covers 14 residues. V was trimmed by 2 bases and J by 0 bases, leaving 5 bases between them. The germline gives CDR1 DFQATT, CDR2 SNEGSKA (reference sequence). The CDR3 DNA follows: TGCAGTGCTAGACGGGGCTCTGGGGCCAACGTCCTGACTTTC. Residues: CSARRGSGANVLTF.

This clonotype was seen more than once but under ten times. V usage is TRBV12-3 or TRBV12-4 and J usage is TRBJ2-2; TRBD1 matches 11 bases. The CDR3 totals 16 residues. With 5 bases clipped from V and 4 bases from J, the junction kept 6 bases outside the gene matches. In DNA, the CDR3 is TGTGCCAGCAGTCCATCAGGACAGGGGGCCACCGGGGAGCTGTTTTTT. Protein product: CASSPSGQGATGELFF.

The CDR3 nucleotides read TGTGCCACAGGGGCCGGTTCACCCCTCCACTTT. It yields the protein CATGAGSPLHF. The chain joins TRBV7-6 to TRBJ1-6; D perhaps matches TRBD1 (6 bases). The CDR3 consists of 11 residues. The germline CDR1 and CDR2 sequences are SGHVS and FNYEAQ. V gave up 10 bases and J gave up 9 bases, with 10 bases separating them.

The chain combines TRBV7-9 with TRBJ2-6; perhaps TRBD1 as D (6 bases). CDR1 SEHNR and CDR2 FQNEAQ come from the germline V gene (reference sequence). The CDR3 spans 15 residues. The germline V and J ends were trimmed by 5 bases and 1 base, with 9 bases remaining between them. The CDR3, as DNA: TGTGCCAGCAGCACCGGACAGTCTGGGGCCAACGTCCTGACTTTC. As protein: CASSTGQSGANVLTF. Together with reference TRBV7-9 and TRBJ2-6, the CDR3 gives the full variable domain: DTGVSQNPRHKITKRGQNVTFRCDPISEHNRLYWYRQTLGQGPEFLTYFQNEAQLEKSRLLSDRFSAERPKGSFSTLEIQRTEQGDSAMYLCASSTGQSGANVLTFGAGSRLTVL.

This clonotype came up many times. The CDR3 DNA follows: TGCGCCAGCAGCTTGGCCGGGACTAGCGGGGGGGCCGGGACAGATACGCAGTATTTT. As protein: CASSLAGTSGGAGTDTQYF. The V gene is TRBV5-1, the J gene TRBJ2-3, with TRBD2 identical over 16 bases. Germline trimming cut 0 bases from V and 3 bases from J; bases unmatched to any gene: 7. Germline loops: CDR1 SGHRS, CDR2 YFSETQ. This CDR3 comprises 19 residues. The full variable domain, in which reference TRBV5-1 and TRBJ2-3 provide the parts outside the CDR3, is KAGVTQTPRYLIKTRGQQVTLSCSPISGHRSVSWYQQTPGQGLQFLFEYFSETQRNKGNFPGRFSGRQFSNSRSEMNVSTLELGDSALYLCASSLAGTSGGAGTDTQYFGPGTRLTVL.

The chain carries TRBV6-1 and TRBJ2-7; 9 bases align to TRBD1. V lost 10 bases to trimming and J lost 6 bases; unmatched junction nucleotides: 7. This CDR3 spans 12 amino acids. The germline V gene encodes CDR1 MNHNS and CDR2 SASEGT. CDR3 bases: TGTGCCACCTGGACAGGGGTGGGCGAGCAGTACTTC. Its protein product is CATWTGVGEQYF.

This clonotype occurred a few times. Written as DNA, the CDR3 is TGTGCCAGCAGCCAAGAGAGCGGGAGGGCGCAGTACTTC. This gives the protein CASSQESGRAQYF. The chain is built from TRBV4-2 and TRBJ2-7, with TRBD2 matching 10 bases. Per germline, CDR1 LGHNA and CDR2 YNFKEQ. The CDR3 totals 13 residues. V dropped 0 bases and J dropped 9; count of bases not matched to a gene: 2.

V is TRBV9 and J is TRBJ1-6; the match to TRBD1 covers 10 bases. Per germline, CDR1 SGDLS and CDR2 YYNGEE. CDR3 length: 15 residues. With 3 bases clipped from V and 7 bases from J, the junction kept 4 bases outside the gene matches. CDR3 bases: TGTGCCAGCAGCGCCGAGGGACAGGGGAATTCACCCCTCCACTTT. This gives the protein CASSAEGQGNSPLHF.

The chain links TRBV28 to TRBJ2-7, with a tentative D call TRBD1 (5 bases). V gave up 8 bases and J gave up 3 bases, with 20 bases separating them. Germline CDR1 is MDHEN and CDR2 is SYDVKM. CDR3 length: 15 amino acids. The CDR3 nucleotides read TGTGCCAGCCGCCCTGGAGCAGGGATTTTCTACGAGCAGTACTTC. Its protein is CASRPGAGIFYEQYF.

The chain joins TRBV5-5 to TRBJ2-3; D is possibly TRBD2 (6 bases). The CDR3 has 15 residues. V dropped 3 bases and J dropped 5 bases, with 16 bases sitting between them. From germline, CDR1 is SGHKS and CDR2 YYEKEE (reference sequence). The DNA for the CDR3 is TGTGCCAGCAGCTACCGGGACTTTCCGCTAGATACGCAGTATTTT. Encoded protein: CASSYRDFPLDTQYF.

The chain employs TRBV5-4 and TRBJ2-2; 8 bases agree with TRBD1. The germline CDR1 and CDR2 sequences are SGHNT and YYREEE (reference sequence). V trimming: 5 bases; J trimming: 6 bases; junction bases outside the gene matches: 9. The CDR3 totals 15 residues. The CDR3 region has the DNA TGTGCCAGCAGTGTTGCCAGGGGGCTTTCCGGGGAGCTGTTTTTT. Its protein product is CASSVARGLSGELFF.

The rearrangement uses TRBV9 and TRBJ1-2; possibly TRBD1 for D (6 bases). Germline V lookup: CDR1 SGDLS, CDR2 YYNGEE. The CDR3 length is 15 residues. V lost 5 bases to trimming and J lost 4 bases, with 18 bases between them. CDR3 residues: CASSETDRLGYGYTF. In DNA, the CDR3 is TGTGCCAGCAGTGAGACGGACAGATTGGGCTATGGCTACACCTTC. Full variable domain (outside the CDR3, taken from reference TRBV9 and TRBJ1-2): DSGVTQTPKHLITATGQRVTLRCSPRSGDLSVYWYQQSLDQGLQFLIQYYNGEERAKGNILERFSAQQFPDLHSELNLSSLELGDSALYFCASSETDRLGYGYTFGSGTRLTVV.

The chain employs TRBV29-1 and TRBJ2-1; perhaps TRBD1 as D (6 bases). Germline V gives CDR1 SQVTM, CDR2 ANQGSEA. The CDR3 runs to 14 residues. V lost 6 bases to trimming and J lost 0 bases, with 12 bases between them. For the CDR3, the DNA is TGCAGCGTCGCTCAGGGGAGCTCCTACAATGAGCAGTTCTTC. Translating it yields CSVAQGSSYNEQFF.

The chain uses TRBV4-1 and TRBJ2-3, with TRBD2 identical over 8 bases. CDR3 length: 15 residues. The V segment lost 0 bases and the J segment 5 bases; nucleotides outside the gene matches: 4. Germline V gives CDR1 MGHRA, CDR2 YSYEKL. CDR3 DNA: TGCGCCAGCAGCCAAGACCGGGGACTAGTAGATACGCAGTATTTT. The encoded protein is CASSQDRGLVDTQYF.

V is TRBV18 and J is TRBJ2-7, with D maybe TRBD1 (6 bases). The CDR3 has 13 amino acids. Between the trimmed V and J ends, which lost 3 bases and 3 bases, there was a span of 9 bases. The V gene's germline CDR1 is KGHSH and CDR2 LQKENI. CDR3 sequence: CASSPDSHYEQYF. CDR3 coding DNA: TGTGCCAGCTCACCGGACAGCCACTACGAGCAGTACTTC.

This clonotype has just a few counts. This sequence joins TRBV4-3 and TRBJ1-1; possible D gene TRBD1, 5 bases. Germline V gene lookup returns CDR1 LGHNA and CDR2 YSLEER. The V and J ends lost 0 bases and 5 bases respectively, with 16 bases between them. This CDR3 has 16 amino acids. In nucleotides, the CDR3 is TGCGCCAGCAGCCAAGATTCGAGGGGCTCTGGAACTGAAGCTTTCTTT. Protein sequence: CASSQDSRGSGTEAFF.

This clonotype came up once. The chain carries TRBV3-1 and TRBJ1-4; 7 bases agree with TRBD1. The J segment lost 7 bases and the V segment lost 4 bases, leaving 6 bases of the junction unmatched. Germline V gene sequence: CDR1 LGHDT, CDR2 YNNKEL (reference sequence). The CDR3 sequence is 14 residues long. The CDR3 sequence: CASSLTGKAEKLFF. The CDR3 DNA reads as TGTGCCAGCAGCCTGACAGGGAAGGCTGAAAAACTGTTTTTT. The full variable domain, with the rest looked up from reference TRBV3-1 and TRBJ1-4, is DTAVSQTPKYLVTQMGNDKSIKCEQNLGHDTMYWYKQDSKKFLKIMFSYNNKELIINETVPNRFSPKSPDKAHLNLHINSLELGDSAVYFCASSLTGKAEKLFFGSGTQLSVL.

This clonotype was picked up a small number of times. The chain recombines TRBV3-1 with TRBJ2-1; possible D gene TRBD2, 7 bases. Germline V gene sequence: CDR1 LGHDT, CDR2 YNNKEL (reference sequence). The CDR3 extends over 14 amino acids. The V gene lost 4 bases and the J gene lost 8 bases, with 15 bases spanning the gap. CDR3 nucleotide sequence: TGTGCCAGCAGCCGTGTCGGGGGGCAGGATGAGCAGTTCTTC. Its translation: CASSRVGGQDEQFF.

This chain links TRBV5-1 with TRBJ2-5, with D tentatively TRBD2 (7 bases). Germline values: CDR1 SGHRS, CDR2 YFSETQ. The CDR3 spans 15 residues. Trimming took 5 bases from V and 1 from J, leaving 15 bases between them. The CDR3 region is CASRGGGALQETQYF. The CDR3 DNA reads as TGCGCCAGCAGAGGGGGGGGGGCCCTCCAAGAGACCCAGTACTTC.

This clonotype was counted ten times or more. The V and J genes are TRBV20-1 and TRBJ2-5; 7 bases align to TRBD1. In germline, CDR1 is DFQATT, CDR2 SNEGSKA (reference sequence). The CDR3 runs 11 residues. CDR3 protein: CSPDREETQYF. The CDR3 region has the DNA TGCAGCCCTGACAGGGAAGAGACCCAGTACTTC.

This clonotype was seen only a few times. The V and J genes are TRBV4-2 and TRBJ1-5; possible D gene TRBD1, 5 bases. Germline lookup yields CDR1 LGHNA and CDR2 YNFKEQ. V shed 4 bases and J shed 7 bases, with 14 bases lying between them. The CDR3 loop spans 14 amino acids. Here the CDR3 reads CASSPAGRGQPQHF. The DNA for the CDR3 is TGTGCCAGCAGCCCAGCGGGGCGGGGGCAGCCCCAGCATTTT.

The rearrangement links TRBV7-9 to TRBJ1-1; the D gene is possibly TRBD1 (6 bases). V lost 5 bases to trimming and J lost 5 bases, with 15 bases between them. Germline lookup yields CDR1 SEHNR and CDR2 FQNEAQ (reference sequence). The CDR3 is 14 residues long. This CDR3 is CASSPVGGGTEAFF. CDR3 in DNA: TGTGCCAGCAGCCCTGTCGGAGGGGGGACTGAAGCTTTCTTT.

This clonotype turned up a few times. The chain joins TRBV4-3 to TRBJ2-3, with 12 bases matching TRBD2. This CDR3 contains 19 residues. Germline V CDR1 and CDR2: LGHNA, YSLEER. The V segment lost 1 base and the J segment 1 base; nucleotides outside the gene matches: 9. The CDR3 DNA is TGCGCCAGCAGCCAAGCGACTAGCGGGGGCTCTTATCGCACAGATACGCAGTATTTT. As protein: CASSQATSGGSYRTDTQYF.

The CDR3, as DNA: TGCAGCGTTGGGGGGCTAGCCCTGCTGAACACAGATACGCAGTATTTT. It yields the protein CSVGGLALLNTDTQYF. This chain connects TRBV29-1 to TRBJ2-3; possible D gene TRBD1, 6 bases. The CDR3 contains 16 residues. Germline lookup yields CDR1 SQVTM and CDR2 ANQGSEA. Trimming left V 4 bases short and J 2 bases short, with 19 bases between.

This chain links TRBV6-6 with TRBJ1-6; possible D gene TRBD1, 6 bases. V dropped 5 bases and J dropped 7 bases, with 15 bases sitting between them. Germline V gene data show CDR1 as MNHNY and CDR2 as SVGAGI (reference sequence). This CDR3 region has 15 residues. The CDR3 is CASSTPTGSNSPLHF. The CDR3 nucleotides are TGTGCCAGCAGTACCCCAACAGGGAGCAATTCACCCCTCCACTTT.

This clonotype was recorded a few times. The chain recombines TRBV24-1 with TRBJ2-2; 7 bases agree with TRBD1. The junction had 3 bases not matched to a gene; V was cut back by 5 bases and J by 4 bases. The germline CDR1 and CDR2 sequences are KGHDR and SFDVKD. The CDR3 spans 14 residues. The CDR3: CATSGSGGTGELFF. In DNA form, the CDR3 reads TGTGCCACCAGTGGATCAGGGGGCACCGGGGAGCTGTTTTTT.